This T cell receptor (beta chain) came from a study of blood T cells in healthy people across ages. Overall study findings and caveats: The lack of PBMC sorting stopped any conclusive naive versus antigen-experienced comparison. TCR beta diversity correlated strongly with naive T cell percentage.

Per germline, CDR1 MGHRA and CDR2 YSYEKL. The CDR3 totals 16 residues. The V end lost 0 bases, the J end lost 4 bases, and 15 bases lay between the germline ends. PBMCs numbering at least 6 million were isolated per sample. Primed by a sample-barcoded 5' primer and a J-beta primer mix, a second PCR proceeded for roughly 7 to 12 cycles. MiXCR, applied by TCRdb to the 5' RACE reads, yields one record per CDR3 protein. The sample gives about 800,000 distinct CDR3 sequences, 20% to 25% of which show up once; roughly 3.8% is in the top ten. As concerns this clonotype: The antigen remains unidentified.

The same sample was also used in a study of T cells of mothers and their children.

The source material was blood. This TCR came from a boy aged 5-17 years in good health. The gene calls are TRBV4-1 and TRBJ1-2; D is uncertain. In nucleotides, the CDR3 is TGCGCCAGCAGCCAAGATGAGTCCTTAGCTAGCTATGGCTACACCTTC. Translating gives CASSQDESLASYGYTF.